The source of this T cell receptor (beta chain) is a study of chemoradiotherapy in HPV16-positive cancers. Study context: Candidate HPV-specific clones and shared TCR motifs came from a couple of HPV16-positive patients. Overall study findings and caveats: Candidate HPV-specific clones and E7-related TCR motifs grew in tumor during treatment. For HPV16-positive patients, expanding HPV-responsive T cells associated with longer recurrence-free survival.

Repeated repertoire sampling spanned the course of chemoradiotherapy. The repertoire was sequenced with immunoSEQ multiplex PCR; TCRdb's copy has only in-frame clones and lacks some. This table has around 25,000 clones, roughly nine tenths appearing once. With respect to this clone: Antigen: not known.

This TCR came from a human donor with HPV-associated anogenital cancer. The source was blood, collected from a patient who underwent chemoradiotherapy.

The CDR3 coding sequence is TGTGCCAGCAGCAAACAGGGGGTATCAGCTGAAGCTTTCTTT. This translates into CASSKQGVSAEAFF. The rearrangement links TRBV27 to TRBJ1-1; 8 bases fit TRBD1. Losses at the gene ends were 6 bases for V and 6 bases for J; bases not matched to a gene: 9. There are 14 residues in the CDR3. The germline V gene has CDR1 MNHEY and CDR2 SMNVEV (reference sequence).